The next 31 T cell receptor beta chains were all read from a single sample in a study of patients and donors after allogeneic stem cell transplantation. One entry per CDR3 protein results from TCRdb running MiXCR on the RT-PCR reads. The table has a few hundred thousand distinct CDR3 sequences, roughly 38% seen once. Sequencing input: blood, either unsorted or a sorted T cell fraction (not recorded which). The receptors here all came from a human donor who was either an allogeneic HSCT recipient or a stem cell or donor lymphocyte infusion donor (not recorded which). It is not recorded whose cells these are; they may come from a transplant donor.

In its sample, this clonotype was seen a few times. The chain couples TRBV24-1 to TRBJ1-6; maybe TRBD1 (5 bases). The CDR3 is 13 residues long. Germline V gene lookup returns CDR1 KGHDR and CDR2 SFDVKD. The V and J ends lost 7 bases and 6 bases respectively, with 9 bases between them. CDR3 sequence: CATRRGANSPLHF. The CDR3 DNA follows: TGTGCCACCAGGAGGGGAGCTAATTCACCCCTCCACTTT.

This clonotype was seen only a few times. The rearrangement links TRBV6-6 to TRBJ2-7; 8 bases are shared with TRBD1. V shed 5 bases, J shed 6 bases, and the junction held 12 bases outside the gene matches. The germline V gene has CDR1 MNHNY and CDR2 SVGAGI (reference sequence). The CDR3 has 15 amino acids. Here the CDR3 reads CASSPPGQGISEQYF. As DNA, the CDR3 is TGTGCCAGCAGTCCCCCTGGACAGGGTATCTCCGAGCAGTACTTC.

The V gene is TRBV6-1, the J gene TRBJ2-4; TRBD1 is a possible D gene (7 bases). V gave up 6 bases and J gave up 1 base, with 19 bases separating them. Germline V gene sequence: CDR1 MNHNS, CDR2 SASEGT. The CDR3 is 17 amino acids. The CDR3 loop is CASSYRGGNIAKNIQYF. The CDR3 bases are TGTGCCAGCAGCTACAGGGGAGGTAACATCGCCAAAAACATTCAGTACTTC.

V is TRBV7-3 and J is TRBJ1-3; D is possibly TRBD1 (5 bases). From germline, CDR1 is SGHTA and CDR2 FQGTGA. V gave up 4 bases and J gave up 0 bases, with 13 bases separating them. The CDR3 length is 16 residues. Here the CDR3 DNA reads TGTGCCAGCAGCTCACTCGGGGGACTCTCTGGAAACACCATATATTTT. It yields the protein CASSSLGGLSGNTIYF. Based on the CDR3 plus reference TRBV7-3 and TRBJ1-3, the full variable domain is GAGVSQTPSNKVTEKGKYVELRCDPISGHTALYWYRQSLGQGPEFLIYFQGTGAADDSGLPNDRFFAVRPEGSVSTLKIQRTERGDSAVYLCASSSLGGLSGNTIYFGEGSWLTVV.

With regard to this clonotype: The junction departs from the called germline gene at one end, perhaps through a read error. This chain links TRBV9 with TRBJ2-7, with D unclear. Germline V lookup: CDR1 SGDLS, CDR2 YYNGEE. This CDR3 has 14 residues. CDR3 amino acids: CASSVDSRAYEQYF. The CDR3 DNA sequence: TGCGCCAGCAGCGTAGACTCTAGGGCCTACGAGCAGTACTTC.

The CDR3 region has the DNA TGTGCCACCAGTCCCGGGACAGGGTGGGACACGCAGTATTTT. It is translated as CATSPGTGWDTQYF. The chain is built from TRBV24-1 and TRBJ2-3; 9 nucleotides match TRBD1. CDR1 is KGHDR, CDR2 SFDVKD, per germline. Losses at the gene ends were 6 bases for V and 9 bases for J; bases not matched to a gene: 9. The CDR3 is 14 residues long.

CDR3 in DNA: TGCGCCAGCAGCTCCCAGACAGGGCGTGGAAACACCATATATTTT. Amino acids: CASSSQTGRGNTIYF. The chain combines TRBV5-1 with TRBJ1-3; 7 nucleotides align to TRBD1. Germline loops: CDR1 SGHRS, CDR2 YFSETQ. The CDR3 extends over 15 amino acids. With 3 bases clipped from V and 3 bases from J, the junction kept 6 bases outside the gene matches.

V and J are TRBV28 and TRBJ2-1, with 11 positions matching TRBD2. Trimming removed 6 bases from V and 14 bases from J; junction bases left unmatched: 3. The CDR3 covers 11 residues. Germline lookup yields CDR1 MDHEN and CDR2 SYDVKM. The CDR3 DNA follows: TGTGCCAGCAGGATAGCGGGGGGGGAGTTCTTC. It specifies CASRIAGGEFF. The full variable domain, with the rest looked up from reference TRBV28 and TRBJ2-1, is DVKVTQSSRYLVKRTGEKVFLECVQDMDHENMFWYRQDPGLGLRLIYFSYDVKMKEKGDIPEGYSVSREKKERFSLILESASTNQTSMYLCASRIAGGEFFGPGTRLTVL.

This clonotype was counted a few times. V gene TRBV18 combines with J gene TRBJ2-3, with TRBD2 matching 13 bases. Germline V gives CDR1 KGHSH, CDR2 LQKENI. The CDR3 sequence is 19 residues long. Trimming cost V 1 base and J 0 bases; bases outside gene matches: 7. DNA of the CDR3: TGTGCCAGCTCACCACTTGGACTAGCGGGGGACCCTAGCACAGATACGCAGTATTTT. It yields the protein CASSPLGLAGDPSTDTQYF. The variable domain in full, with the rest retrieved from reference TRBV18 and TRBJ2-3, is NAGVMQNPRHLVRRRGQEARLRCSPMKGHSHVYWYRQLPEEGLKFMVYLQKENIIDESGMPKERFSAEFPKEGPSILRIQQVVRGDSAAYFCASSPLGLAGDPSTDTQYFGPGTRLTVL.

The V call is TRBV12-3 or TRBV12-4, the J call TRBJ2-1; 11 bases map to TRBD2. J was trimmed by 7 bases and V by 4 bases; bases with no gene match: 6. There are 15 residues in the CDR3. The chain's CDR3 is CASSSTSGGWNEQFF. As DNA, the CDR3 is TGTGCCAGCAGTTCAACTAGCGGGGGTTGGAATGAGCAGTTCTTC.

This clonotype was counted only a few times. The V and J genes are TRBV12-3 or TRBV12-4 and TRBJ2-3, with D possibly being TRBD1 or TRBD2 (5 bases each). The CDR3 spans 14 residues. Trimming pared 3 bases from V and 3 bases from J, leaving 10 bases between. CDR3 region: CASSLGVLTDTQYF. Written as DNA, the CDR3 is TGTGCCAGCAGTTTGGGGGTATTAACAGATACGCAGTATTTT.

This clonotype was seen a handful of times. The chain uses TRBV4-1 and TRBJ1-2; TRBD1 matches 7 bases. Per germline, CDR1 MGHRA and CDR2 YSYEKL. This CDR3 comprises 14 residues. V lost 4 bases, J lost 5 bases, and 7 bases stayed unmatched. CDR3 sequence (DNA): TGCGCCAGCAGCCGGTCGCAGGGGGAGTATGGCTACACCTTC. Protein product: CASSRSQGEYGYTF.

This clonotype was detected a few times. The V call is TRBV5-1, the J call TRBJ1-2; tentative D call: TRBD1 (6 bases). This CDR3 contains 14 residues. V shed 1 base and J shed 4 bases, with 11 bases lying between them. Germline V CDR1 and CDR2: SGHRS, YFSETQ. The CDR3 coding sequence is TGCGCCAGCAGCTTGCGACAGGAATCCTATGGCTACACCTTC. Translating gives CASSLRQESYGYTF.

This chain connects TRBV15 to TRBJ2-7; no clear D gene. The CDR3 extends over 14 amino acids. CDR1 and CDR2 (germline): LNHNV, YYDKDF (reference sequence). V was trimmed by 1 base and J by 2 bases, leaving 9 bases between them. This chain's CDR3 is CATSRGRSTYEQYF. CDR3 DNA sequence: TGTGCCACCAGCAGAGGACGGAGTACCTACGAGCAGTACTTC.

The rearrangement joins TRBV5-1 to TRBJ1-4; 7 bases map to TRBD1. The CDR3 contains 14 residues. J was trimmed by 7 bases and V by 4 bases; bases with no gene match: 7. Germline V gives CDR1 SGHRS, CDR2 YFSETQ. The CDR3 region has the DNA TGCGCCAGCAGCATACAGGGGAGAGGTGAAAAACTGTTTTTT. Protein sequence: CASSIQGRGEKLFF.

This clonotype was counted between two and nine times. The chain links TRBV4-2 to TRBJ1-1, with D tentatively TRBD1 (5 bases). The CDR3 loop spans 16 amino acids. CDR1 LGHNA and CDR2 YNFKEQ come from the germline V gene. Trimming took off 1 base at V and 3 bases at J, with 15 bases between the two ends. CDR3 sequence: CASSQVDGAWDTEAFF. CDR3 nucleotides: TGTGCCAGCAGCCAAGTGGATGGGGCGTGGGACACTGAAGCTTTCTTT.

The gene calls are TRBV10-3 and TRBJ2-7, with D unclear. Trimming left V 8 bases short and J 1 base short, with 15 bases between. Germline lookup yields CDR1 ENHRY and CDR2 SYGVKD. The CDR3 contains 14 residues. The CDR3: CAISPRKDSYEQYF. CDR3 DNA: TGTGCCATCTCCCCTAGGAAGGATTCCTACGAGCAGTACTTC.

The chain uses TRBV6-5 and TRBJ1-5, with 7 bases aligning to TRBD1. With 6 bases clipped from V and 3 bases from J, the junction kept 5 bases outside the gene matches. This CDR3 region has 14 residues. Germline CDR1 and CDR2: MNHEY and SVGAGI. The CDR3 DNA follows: TGTGCCAGCAGCCGGGACAGCTTCAATCAGCCCCAGCATTTT. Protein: CASSRDSFNQPQHF.

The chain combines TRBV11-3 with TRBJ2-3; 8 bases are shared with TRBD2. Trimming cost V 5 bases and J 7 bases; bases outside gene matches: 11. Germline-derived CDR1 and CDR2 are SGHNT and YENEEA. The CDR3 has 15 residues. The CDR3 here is CASSLSRGGQNTQYF. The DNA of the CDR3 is TGTGCCAGCAGCCTATCCCGGGGGGGCCAGAATACGCAGTATTTT.

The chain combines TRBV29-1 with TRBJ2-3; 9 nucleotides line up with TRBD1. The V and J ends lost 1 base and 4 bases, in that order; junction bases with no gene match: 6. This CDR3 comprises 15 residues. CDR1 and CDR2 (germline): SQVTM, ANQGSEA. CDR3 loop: CSVEAGQGFADTQYF. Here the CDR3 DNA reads TGCAGCGTTGAAGCGGGACAGGGATTTGCAGATACGCAGTATTTT.

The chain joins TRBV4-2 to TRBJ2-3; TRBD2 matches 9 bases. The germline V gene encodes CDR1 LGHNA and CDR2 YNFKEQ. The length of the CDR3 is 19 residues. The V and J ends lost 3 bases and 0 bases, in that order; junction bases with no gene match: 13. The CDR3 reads CASSHQRGAPLTSTDTQYF. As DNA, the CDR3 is TGTGCCAGCAGCCACCAGCGGGGGGCCCCTTTGACTAGCACAGATACGCAGTATTTT.

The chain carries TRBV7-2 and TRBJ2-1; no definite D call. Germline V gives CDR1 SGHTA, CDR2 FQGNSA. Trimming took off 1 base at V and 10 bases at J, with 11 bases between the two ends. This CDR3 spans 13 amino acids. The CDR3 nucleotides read TGTGCCAGCAGCTTAGTGTTACGTGGAGAGCAGTTCTTC. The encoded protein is CASSLVLRGEQFF.

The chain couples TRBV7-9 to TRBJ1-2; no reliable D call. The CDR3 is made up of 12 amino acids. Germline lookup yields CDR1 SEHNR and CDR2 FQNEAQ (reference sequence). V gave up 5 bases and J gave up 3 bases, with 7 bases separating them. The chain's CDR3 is CASSALDYGYTF. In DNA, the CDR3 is TGTGCCAGCAGCGCACTCGACTATGGCTACACCTTC.

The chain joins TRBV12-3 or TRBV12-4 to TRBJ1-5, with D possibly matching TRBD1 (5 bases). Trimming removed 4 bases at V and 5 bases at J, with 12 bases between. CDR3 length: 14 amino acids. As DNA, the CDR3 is TGTGCCAGCAGTTACCGGGGGAGTGATCAGCCCCAGCATTTT. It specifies CASSYRGSDQPQHF.

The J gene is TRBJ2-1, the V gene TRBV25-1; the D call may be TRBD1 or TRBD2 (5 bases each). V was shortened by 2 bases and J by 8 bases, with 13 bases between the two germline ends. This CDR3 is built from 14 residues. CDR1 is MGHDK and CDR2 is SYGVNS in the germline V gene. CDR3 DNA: TGTGCCAGCAGTGAAGAAACGGGACGGCATGAGCAGTTCTTC. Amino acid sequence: CASSEETGRHEQFF.

As DNA, the CDR3 is TGTGCCAGCAGCCCTACGGACAGGGGAAAATATGGCTACACCTTC. Protein: CASSPTDRGKYGYTF. The gene calls are TRBV9 and TRBJ1-2; 9 nucleotides agree with TRBD1. CDR3 length: 15 amino acids. J lost 5 bases, V lost 4 bases, and 9 bases had no gene match. Per germline, CDR1 SGDLS and CDR2 YYNGEE.

DNA of the CDR3: TGTGCCAGCTCCCTAATGGGATCGCTAGAGACCCAGTACTTC. It encodes CASSLMGSLETQYF. V usage is TRBV5-5 and J usage is TRBJ2-5; no definite D call. Between the trimmed V and J ends, which lost 7 bases and 4 bases, there was a span of 17 bases. The germline CDR1 and CDR2 sequences are SGHKS and YYEKEE (reference sequence). This CDR3 is built from 14 residues.

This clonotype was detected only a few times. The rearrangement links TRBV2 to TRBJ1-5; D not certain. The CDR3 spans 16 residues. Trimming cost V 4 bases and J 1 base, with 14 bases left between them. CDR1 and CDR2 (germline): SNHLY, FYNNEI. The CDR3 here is CASSGGAGTSNQPQHF. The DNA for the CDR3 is TGTGCCAGCAGTGGGGGTGCAGGCACGAGCAATCAGCCCCAGCATTTT.

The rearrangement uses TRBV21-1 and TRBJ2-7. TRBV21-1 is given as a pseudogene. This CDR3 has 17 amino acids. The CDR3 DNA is TGTGCCAGCAGCAAAGGAGTAATTAGGGTAAGGGATTACGAGCAGTACTTC. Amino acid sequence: CASSKGVIRVRDYEQYF.

The CDR3, as DNA: TGCAGTGCTATATCACACCTCATTGCTAGGGATACGCAGTATTTT. It codes for CSAISHLIARDTQYF. The chain employs TRBV20-1 and TRBJ2-3, with D uncertain. The length of the CDR3 is 15 residues. Trimming stripped 4 bases from V and 6 bases from J, with 20 bases between. Germline assignment: CDR1 DFQATT and CDR2 SNEGSKA (reference sequence).

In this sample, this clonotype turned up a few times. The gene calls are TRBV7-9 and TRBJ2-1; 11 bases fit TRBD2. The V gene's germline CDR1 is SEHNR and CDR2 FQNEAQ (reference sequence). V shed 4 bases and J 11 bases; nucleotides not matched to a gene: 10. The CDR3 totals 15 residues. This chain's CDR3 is CASSSGTSGFRQQFF. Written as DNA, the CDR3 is TGTGCCAGCAGCTCCGGGACTAGCGGATTTCGTCAGCAGTTCTTC.